The 19 T cell receptor beta chains below all came from one sample that was sequenced in a study of graft-versus-host responses after intestinal transplantation (dated by TCRdb to the early 2020s). According to the study, the label for this sample's time point signals: cells obtained before transplantation from donor or recipient. For these TCRs, the target antigens are not known. Library creation used the immunoSEQ multiplex PCR assay. In TCRdb, the immuneACCESS table is reduced to in-frame sequences with V and J assigned. These tables do not hold every clone; where another copy was compared, an unresolved V gene accounts for under half, and the others remain unexplained. The sample yields roughly 92,000 clones; roughly 88% were counted once. Less than 0.12% of the sample goes to the ten largest clones. The sample consisted of unstimulated CD4+ T cells sorted from spleen or lymph node cells, taken before intestinal transplant. The receptors here all came from a human donor who received an intestinal transplant.

This rearrangement joins TRBV19 to TRBJ1-6; D uncertain. The CDR3 is 13 residues long. CDR1 and CDR2 (germline): LNHDA, SQIVND (reference sequence). V was trimmed by 2 bases and J by 10 bases, leaving 9 bases between them. The CDR3 is CASSIREGSPLHF. CDR3 coding DNA: TGTGCCAGTAGTATACGGGAGGGCTCACCCCTCCACTTT. Full variable domain (rest looked up from reference TRBV19 and TRBJ1-6): DGGITQSPKYLFRKEGQNVTLSCEQNLNHDAMYWYRQDPGQGLRLIYYSQIVNDFQKGDIAEGYSVSREKKESFPLTVTSAQKNPTAFYLCASSIREGSPLHFGNGTRLTVT.

The chain links TRBV19 to TRBJ2-1; D perhaps matches TRBD2 (6 bases). The CDR3 consists of 18 residues. Germline V gene data show CDR1 as LNHDA and CDR2 as SQIVND (reference sequence). V was pared by 2 bases and J by 2 bases, with 19 bases between. The DNA for the CDR3 is TGTGCCAGTAGTATATGGGGGTCGCGGGGCCAACCCTACAATGAGCAGTTCTTC. Translated: CASSIWGSRGQPYNEQFF. Full variable domain (outside the CDR3, taken from reference TRBV19 and TRBJ2-1): DGGITQSPKYLFRKEGQNVTLSCEQNLNHDAMYWYRQDPGQGLRLIYYSQIVNDFQKGDIAEGYSVSREKKESFPLTVTSAQKNPTAFYLCASSIWGSRGQPYNEQFFGPGTRLTVL.

The chain employs TRBV7-3 and TRBJ2-7; D gene unclear. CDR3 length equals 15 residues. Trimming shortened V by 3 bases and J by 5 bases, and 17 bases separated the two germline ends. CDR1 and CDR2 from the germline V gene are SGHTA and FQGTGA. CDR3 coding DNA: TGTGCCAGCAGCTTTCAGGCAGTCGTCTTCCACGAGCAGTACTTC. It encodes CASSFQAVVFHEQYF.

The chain carries TRBV6-6 and TRBJ2-7, with TRBD1 as a possible D gene (5 bases). The CDR3 spans 11 residues. Per germline, CDR1 MNHNY and CDR2 SVGAGI (reference sequence). Trimming cost V 2 bases and J 6 bases, with 5 bases left between them. The CDR3 nucleotides are TGTGCCAGCAGTTACCAGGGCGAGCAGTACTTC. Amino acid sequence: CASSYQGEQYF.

The rearrangement uses TRBV6-1 and TRBJ2-5, with D perhaps matching TRBD2 (6 bases). With 0 bases removed from V and 5 bases from J, the gap between germline ends came to 16 bases. The CDR3 is 16 residues long. Germline V gene lookup returns CDR1 MNHNS and CDR2 SASEGT. The CDR3 sequence: CASSEAAAGSGETQYF. The CDR3 region has the DNA TGTGCCAGCAGTGAAGCGGCAGCGGGCTCGGGGGAGACCCAGTACTTC.

This clone has a handful of counts. This chain uses TRBV6-1 with TRBJ1-6; D perhaps matches TRBD1 (5 bases). V lost 8 bases and J 8 bases, leaving 10 bases between the germline ends. Germline V gene data show CDR1 as MNHNS and CDR2 as SASEGT. This CDR3 region has 12 residues. In nucleotides, the CDR3 is TGTGCCAGCGGACATTGGGATTCACCCCTCCACTTT. This sequence encodes CASGHWDSPLHF.

This clone occurred once. The gene calls are TRBV10-2 and TRBJ1-1, with 8 bases that match TRBD1. CDR3 length equals 14 residues. V shed 2 bases and J 8 bases; nucleotides not matched to a gene: 7. Germline CDR1 reads WSHSY; CDR2 reads SAAADI. The CDR3 sequence: CASSEETGATEAFF. The CDR3 nucleotides are TGCGCCAGCAGTGAGGAGACAGGGGCAACAGAAGCTTTCTTT.

This rearrangement joins TRBV9 to TRBJ2-2, with TRBD2 matching over 9 bases. Germline V CDR1 and CDR2: SGDLS, YYNGEE. This CDR3 has 18 residues. V shed 1 base and J 4 bases; nucleotides not matched to a gene: 11. As DNA, the CDR3 is TGTGCCAGCAGCGTAACCGCTAGCGGGGCTGGGGGCACCGGGGAGCTGTTTTTT. It specifies CASSVTASGAGGTGELFF.

The chain links TRBV6-5 to TRBJ1-5, with D perhaps TRBD1 (6 bases). CDR3 length: 13 residues. CDR1 is MNHEY and CDR2 is SVGAGI in the germline V gene. The V end lost 11 bases, the J end lost 5 bases, and 16 bases lay between the germline ends. The DNA for the CDR3 is TGTGCCTCCTCGTGGGGGCGGGATCAGCCCCAGCATTTT. It specifies CASSWGRDQPQHF.

The chain couples TRBV4-1 to TRBJ2-7, with D possibly TRBD1 on 5 matching bases. Germline V lookup: CDR1 MGHRA, CDR2 YSYEKL. The CDR3 has 14 residues. Trimming left V 0 bases short and J 6 bases short, with 12 bases between. CDR3 protein: CASSQDPAGREQYF. The CDR3 region has the DNA TGCGCCAGCAGCCAAGATCCGGCAGGGCGCGAGCAGTACTTC.

This rearrangement joins TRBV5-1 to TRBJ2-5; D remains unclear. Germline V gives CDR1 SGHRS, CDR2 YFSETQ. CDR3 length: 13 amino acids. V was pared by 3 bases and J by 5 bases, with 11 bases between. The CDR3 loop reads CASSWVPGETQYF. In DNA, the CDR3 is TGCGCCAGCAGCTGGGTCCCCGGGGAGACCCAGTACTTC. Drawing the rest from reference TRBV5-1 and TRBJ2-5, the complete variable domain is KAGVTQTPRYLIKTRGQQVTLSCSPISGHRSVSWYQQTPGQGLQFLFEYFSETQRNKGNFPGRFSGRQFSNSRSEMNVSTLELGDSALYLCASSWVPGETQYFGPGTRLLVL.

This clone was recorded once. The chain employs TRBV19 and TRBJ1-5, with D perhaps TRBD1 (5 bases). V lost 5 bases to trimming and J lost 7 bases, with 18 bases between them. This CDR3 region has 15 residues. Germline V gives CDR1 LNHDA, CDR2 SQIVND (reference sequence). The CDR3 DNA is TGTGCCAGTAGTGTTCTTCAGGGCCTCGGGCAGCCCCAGCATTTT. Encoded protein: CASSVLQGLGQPQHF.

The chain carries TRBV5-4 and TRBJ2-3; a weak D match, TRBD1 (6 bases). This CDR3 is 14 amino acids long. V was cut by 4 bases and J by 2 bases, with 11 bases left in between. CDR1 is SGHNT and CDR2 is YYREEE in the germline V gene (reference sequence). CDR3: CASSPGTHTDTQYF. Here the CDR3 DNA reads TGTGCCAGCAGCCCAGGGACACACACAGATACGCAGTATTTT.

The genes are TRBV5-1 and TRBJ2-3; tentative D call: TRBD2 (6 bases). Germline V gene lookup returns CDR1 SGHRS and CDR2 YFSETQ. The CDR3 sequence is 14 residues long. V shed 4 bases and J shed 2 bases, with 11 bases lying between them. CDR3 protein: CASSPGRYTDTQYF. CDR3 DNA sequence: TGCGCCAGCAGCCCCGGGAGATACACAGATACGCAGTATTTT. Full variable domain (missing parts from reference TRBV5-1 and TRBJ2-3): KAGVTQTPRYLIKTRGQQVTLSCSPISGHRSVSWYQQTPGQGLQFLFEYFSETQRNKGNFPGRFSGRQFSNSRSEMNVSTLELGDSALYLCASSPGRYTDTQYFGPGTRLTVL.

The chain carries TRBV6-5 and TRBJ1-1, with D perhaps TRBD1 (5 bases). Germline V lookup: CDR1 MNHEY, CDR2 SVGAGI. This CDR3 comprises 15 residues. V was pared by 2 bases and J by 7 bases, with 17 bases between. CDR3 in DNA: TGTGCCAGCAGTTACCTGGGGGTCCGGGGGGGTGAAGCTTTCTTT. As protein: CASSYLGVRGGEAFF.

The chain combines TRBV11-2 with TRBJ2-6, with TRBD2 identical over 7 bases. V lost 2 bases to trimming and J lost 2 bases; unmatched junction nucleotides: 3. Germline CDR1 reads SGHAT; CDR2 reads FQNNGV. The CDR3 extends over 16 amino acids. The CDR3 loop reads CASSLLGGAGANVLTF. CDR3 DNA: TGTGCCAGCAGCTTATTGGGAGGGGCTGGGGCCAACGTCCTGACTTTC. Together with reference TRBV11-2 and TRBJ2-6, the CDR3 gives the full variable domain: EAGVAQSPRYKIIEKRQSVAFWCNPISGHATLYWYQQILGQGPKLLIQFQNNGVVDDSQLPKDRFSAERLKGVDSTLKIQPAKLEDSAVYLCASSLLGGAGANVLTFGAGSRLTVL.

Notes on this clone: The identical CDR3 is also encoded by other nucleotide sequences in the sample. The chain couples TRBV18 to TRBJ1-2, with unresolved D. CDR1 KGHSH and CDR2 LQKENI come from the germline V gene. V was pared by 6 bases and J by 7 bases, with 15 bases between. CDR3 length equals 13 residues. The CDR3 DNA reads as TGTGCCAGCTCCCTAAACGGGGAGGGTGGCTACACCTTC. Translation gives CASSLNGEGGYTF. Full variable domain (rest looked up from reference TRBV18 and TRBJ1-2): NAGVMQNPRHLVRRRGQEARLRCSPMKGHSHVYWYRQLPEEGLKFMVYLQKENIIDESGMPKERFSAEFPKEGPSILRIQQVVRGDSAAYFCASSLNGEGGYTFGSGTRLTVV.

This clone was found a few times. The gene calls are TRBV18 and TRBJ1-2; tentative D call: TRBD1 (5 bases). The V gene lost 2 bases and the J gene lost 5 bases, with 18 bases spanning the gap. Germline CDR1 and CDR2: KGHSH and LQKENI. CDR3 length: 16 residues. The CDR3 DNA sequence: TGTGCCAGCTCACCAGATGGGCCGACGGGGGGGTATGGCTACACCTTC. Its translation is CASSPDGPTGGYGYTF.

The chain is built from TRBV29-1 and TRBJ2-5; the match to TRBD1 covers 9 bases. The CDR3 spans 15 residues. In germline, CDR1 is SQVTM, CDR2 ANQGSEA. J lost 5 bases, V lost 8 bases, and 15 bases had no gene match. The CDR3 spells CSLTGGGQGAETQYF. The CDR3 nucleotides read TGCAGCTTAACCGGCGGGGGACAGGGTGCTGAGACCCAGTACTTC.